This entry lists 24 T cell receptor beta chains sequenced from one sample in a study of control samples from healthy donors and cancer patients. Only in-frame clones appear in the TCRdb table, and some are missing; sequencing was by immunoSEQ multiplex PCR. Among roughly 73,000 clones listed, 85% to 95% were seen once. Sequenced input: blood. The receptor source for this set is a woman aged 60 to 75 in good health.

The chain carries TRBV27 and TRBJ1-1; 7 bases are shared with TRBD1. Germline V gene data show CDR1 as MNHEY and CDR2 as SMNVEV (reference sequence). This CDR3 has 14 residues. The V segment lost 7 bases and the J segment 2 bases; nucleotides outside the gene matches: 7. DNA for the CDR3: TGTGCCAGCACCCAAAGACAGGGAAACACTGAAGCTTTCTTT. Translation gives CASTQRQGNTEAFF.

The J gene is TRBJ2-1, the V gene TRBV30, with 15 bases identical to TRBD2. V shed 1 base and J 10 bases; nucleotides not matched to a gene: 5. The CDR3 length is 15 residues. Per germline, CDR1 GTSNPN and CDR2 SVGIG (reference sequence). The CDR3 coding sequence is TGTGCCTGGAGTGGGGGACTAGCGGGAGGTCAGGAGCAGTTCTTC. Its protein is CAWSGGLAGGQEQFF.

J is TRBJ1-5 and V is TRBV7-8; the match to TRBD1 covers 8 bases. CDR3 length: 13 residues. Germline CDR1 and CDR2: SGHVS and FQNEAQ. Trimming at V came to 8 bases and at J to 7 bases, leaving 7 bases not matched to a gene. The CDR3 coding sequence is TGTGCCAGCGGACAGGGATCTTTCCAGCCCCAGCATTTT. Its protein is CASGQGSFQPQHF.

This chain joins TRBV19 and TRBJ1-1, with TRBD1 identical over 8 bases. This CDR3 region has 14 residues. The ends lost 4 bases at V and 4 bases at J; junction bases unmatched: 5. Germline V gene lookup returns CDR1 LNHDA and CDR2 SQIVND (reference sequence). CDR3 nucleotides: TGTGCCAGTAGTACCCGACAGGGGATCACTGAAGCTTTCTTT. Protein sequence: CASSTRQGITEAFF.

A single count supports this clone. V and J are TRBV2 and TRBJ2-2, with D possibly TRBD1 on 6 matching bases. The CDR3 is 16 residues long. Between the trimmed V and J ends, which lost 8 bases and 4 bases, there was a span of 20 bases. Per the germline V gene, CDR1 is SNHLY and CDR2 is FYNNEI. The CDR3 here is CASSRTAGAGTGELFF. CDR3 nucleotides: TGTGCCAGCTCACGTACCGCAGGGGCAGGCACCGGGGAGCTGTTTTTT.

This CDR3 reads CASSLDSQASGYTF. The CDR3 bases are TGTGCCAGCAGCTTAGATTCTCAGGCGAGTGGCTACACCTTC. The chain uses TRBV7-2 and TRBJ1-2; D ambiguous. Germline loops: CDR1 SGHTA, CDR2 FQGNSA. This CDR3 is built from 14 residues. Trimming removed 1 base from V and 7 bases from J, with 13 bases in between.

This chain connects TRBV5-1 to TRBJ2-5, with 14 bases lining up with TRBD2. Germline CDR1 SGHRS, CDR2 YFSETQ. The V gene end was trimmed by 4 bases and the J gene end by 5 bases; junction bases not matched to a gene: 7. The CDR3 runs 16 residues. Here the CDR3 DNA reads TGCGCCAGCAGCGCCGGGACTAGCGGGAGCTGGGAGACCCAGTACTTC. It yields the protein CASSAGTSGSWETQYF.

This chain uses TRBV25-1 with TRBJ1-6; 7 bases fit TRBD1. V lost 1 base and J lost 6; bases outside the gene matches: 3. Per germline, CDR1 MGHDK and CDR2 SYGVNS. This CDR3 has 15 amino acids. The CDR3 nucleotides are TGTGCCAGCAGTGAATGGAGACAGGGTAATTCACCCCTCCACTTT. This translates into CASSEWRQGNSPLHF.

This rearrangement joins TRBV29-1 to TRBJ2-1; TRBD2 might be the D (5 bases). Trimming pared 7 bases from V and 6 bases from J, leaving 10 bases between. The length of the CDR3 is 11 residues. Per the germline V gene, CDR1 is SQVTM and CDR2 is ANQGSEA. The DNA of the CDR3 is TGCAGCGCTGGCGGGCCCAATGAGCAGTTCTTC. Encoded protein: CSAGGPNEQFF.

The rearrangement uses TRBV28 and TRBJ2-7, with TRBD1 matching over 8 bases. The germline CDR1 and CDR2 sequences are MDHEN and SYDVKM. This CDR3 contains 15 residues. V lost 5 bases and J lost 3; bases outside the gene matches: 9. Written as DNA, the CDR3 is TGTGCCAGCAGTCCGACAGGGGACGGTCGCTACGAGCAGTACTTC. Its translation is CASSPTGDGRYEQYF.

The chain uses TRBV10-3 and TRBJ2-5; tentatively, D is TRBD2 (6 bases). This CDR3 is built from 14 residues. Deletions cut 5 bases from V and 3 bases from J, with 13 bases between. Germline V gene data show CDR1 as ENHRY and CDR2 as SYGVKD. The CDR3 sequence is CAISPTAGKETQYF. In DNA form, the CDR3 reads TGTGCCATCAGTCCAACTGCGGGGAAAGAGACCCAGTACTTC.

This clone was detected once. This sequence joins TRBV12-3 or TRBV12-4 and TRBJ2-2; either TRBD1 or TRBD2 may supply D (7 bases each). This CDR3 spans 13 amino acids. Trimming removed 7 bases from V and 6 bases from J, with 12 bases in between. The DNA for the CDR3 is TGTGCCAGCACCCAGGGGGGGGCCGGGGAGCTGTTTTTT. Protein: CASTQGGAGELFF.

V usage is TRBV29-1 and J usage is TRBJ2-3; D not resolved. CDR1 SQVTM and CDR2 ANQGSEA come from the germline V gene. This CDR3 has 13 residues. The germline V and J ends were trimmed by 7 bases and 2 bases, with 13 bases remaining between them. CDR3 residues: CSDHPDDTDTQYF. CDR3 DNA sequence: TGCAGCGATCACCCGGACGACACAGATACGCAGTATTTT.

This chain uses TRBV28 with TRBJ2-3; possibly TRBD2 for D (5 bases). Germline V lookup: CDR1 MDHEN, CDR2 SYDVKM. The V end lost 1 base, the J end lost 4 bases, and 9 bases lay between the germline ends. The CDR3 sequence is 14 residues long. The CDR3 reads CASSLYEGPDTQYF. As DNA, the CDR3 is TGTGCCAGCAGTTTATACGAGGGCCCAGATACGCAGTATTTT.

This clone was detected a few times. The rearrangement uses TRBV10-2 and TRBJ1-1; TRBD1 matches 8 bases. CDR1 is WSHSY, CDR2 SAAADI, per germline. CDR3 length: 14 amino acids. The junction had 5 bases not matched to a gene; V was cut back by 6 bases and J by 2 bases. The chain's CDR3 is CASRPGQGNTEAFF. The CDR3 DNA sequence: TGCGCCAGCAGGCCTGGACAGGGTAACACTGAAGCTTTCTTT.

V gene TRBV1 combines with J gene TRBJ1-2; the listed D gene, TRBD1, was not tested against the DNA. TRBV1 is assigned pseudogene status. This CDR3 has 15 residues. This CDR3 is CTSSQVPQGGYGYTF. CDR3 bases: TGCACCAGCAGCCAAGTCCCACAGGGGGGGTATGGCTACACCTTC.

V usage is TRBV7-3 and J usage is TRBJ2-3; D uncertain. V was shortened by 5 bases and J by 3 bases, with 9 bases between the two germline ends. CDR3 length equals 13 residues. CDR1 is SGHTA, CDR2 FQGTGA, per germline. The CDR3 DNA follows: TGTGCCAGCAGCCTCTACAGAACAGATACGCAGTATTTT. It encodes CASSLYRTDTQYF.

This clone showed up just once. The rearrangement joins TRBV18 to TRBJ1-1; 10 bases line up with TRBD1. Germline loops: CDR1 KGHSH, CDR2 LQKENI. J lost 12 bases, V lost 0 bases, and 13 bases had no gene match. This CDR3 contains 16 residues. The DNA for the CDR3 is TGTGCCAGCTCACCACCAAATCTAGACAGGGGGCATGACACTTTCTTT. Amino acids: CASSPPNLDRGHDTFF.

The CDR3 reads CASSQGLADYEQYF. Written as DNA, the CDR3 is TGTGCCAGCAGCCAGGGACTAGCGGACTACGAGCAGTACTTC. The V and J genes are TRBV3-1 (or the pseudogene TRBV3-2) and TRBJ2-7; 11 nucleotides match TRBD2. Germline CDR1 is LGHDT and CDR2 is YNNKEL (reference sequence). The V segment lost 3 bases and the J segment 3 bases; nucleotides outside the gene matches: 1. The CDR3 length is 14 residues.

CDR3 in amino acids: CASSSQRASTDTQYF. The CDR3 DNA sequence: TGTGCCAGCAGCTCTCAGAGGGCCAGCACAGATACGCAGTATTTT. V is TRBV7-2 and J is TRBJ2-3; D is possibly TRBD2 (5 bases). The CDR3 consists of 15 residues. The V and J ends lost 4 bases and 0 bases respectively, with 11 bases between them. Germline V gene sequence: CDR1 SGHTA, CDR2 FQGNSA.

The chain recombines TRBV14 with TRBJ2-3; TRBD2 might be the D (7 bases). Germline CDR1 reads SGHDN; CDR2 reads FVKESK. V lost 4 bases, J lost 4 bases, and 15 bases lay in between. This CDR3 contains 15 residues. CDR3 amino acids: CASSPPGGLSDTQYF. The CDR3 nucleotides read TGTGCCAGCAGCCCCCCCGGGGGGCTCTCAGATACGCAGTATTTT. Combining the CDR3 with reference TRBV14 and TRBJ2-3 gives the whole variable domain EAGVTQFPSHSVIEKGQTVTLRCDPISGHDNLYWYRRVMGKEIKFLLHFVKESKQDESGMPNNRFLAERTGGTYSTLKVQPAELEDSGVYFCASSPPGGLSDTQYFGPGTRLTVL.

This chain links TRBV11-1 with TRBJ1-2, with D possibly TRBD1 on 5 matching bases. Deletions cut 3 bases from V and 4 bases from J, with 6 bases between. Germline V CDR1 and CDR2: SGHAT, FQDESV (reference sequence). The CDR3 extends over 12 amino acids. In DNA form, the CDR3 reads TGTGCCAGCAGCTTCGACAGCTATGGCTACACCTTC. It is translated as CASSFDSYGYTF.

V gene TRBV11-2 combines with J gene TRBJ2-5; 8 nucleotides line up with TRBD1. Germline CDR1 SGHAT, CDR2 FQNNGV. The trim removed 5 bases at V and 2 bases at J, leaving 10 bases unmatched. This CDR3 spans 16 amino acids. CDR3 sequence: CASSPRDRSPQETQYF. The CDR3, as DNA: TGTGCCAGCAGCCCAAGGGACAGGTCACCTCAAGAGACCCAGTACTTC.

V and J are TRBV11-2 and TRBJ1-2; 8 bases are a match to TRBD1. The CDR3 loop spans 15 amino acids. Trimming removed 6 bases from V and 7 bases from J; junction bases left unmatched: 13. Germline V gives CDR1 SGHAT, CDR2 FQNNGV. The CDR3 region is CASSPTGGRLRGYTF. The CDR3 bases are TGTGCCAGCAGTCCCACAGGGGGTAGGCTTCGTGGCTACACCTTC.